This entry lists 9 T cell receptor beta chains sequenced from one sample in a study of blood T cell repertoires in COVID-19. Here immunoSEQ multiplex PCR was the method, and the copy in TCRdb shows in-frame clones only, minus some. The sample lists 170,000 or so clones, 84% occurring once. Sequencing input: peripheral blood. The receptors come from a young man with active or convalescent COVID-19.

The genes are TRBV24-1 and TRBJ2-5; 9 nucleotides agree with TRBD1. Per the germline V gene, CDR1 is KGHDR and CDR2 is SFDVKD. CDR3 size: 16 residues. With 4 bases clipped from V and 5 bases from J, the junction kept 10 bases outside the gene matches. CDR3 in DNA: TGTGCCACCAGTGAGTCTCCGGGACAGGGTAGGGAGACCCAGTACTTC. The encoded protein is CATSESPGQGRETQYF.

The chain has TRBV27 and TRBJ1-2, with TRBD1 matching over 7 bases. The CDR3 spans 12 residues. The trim removed 5 bases at V and 7 bases at J, leaving 4 bases unmatched. Germline CDR1 and CDR2: MNHEY and SMNVEV (reference sequence). This chain's CDR3 is CASSPTGSGYTF. The CDR3 DNA sequence: TGTGCCAGCAGTCCGACAGGGAGTGGCTACACCTTC.

Note on this clone: The same CDR3 is also encoded by other DNA sequences in this sample. V gene TRBV19 combines with J gene TRBJ1-5; weak D call: TRBD1 (6 bases). The CDR3 totals 14 residues. V lost 4 bases and J 0 bases, leaving 7 bases between the germline ends. From germline, CDR1 is LNHDA and CDR2 SQIVND (reference sequence). CDR3 protein: CASSTGVSNQPQHF. The CDR3 DNA follows: TGTGCCAGTAGTACAGGGGTTAGCAATCAGCCCCAGCATTTT. Full variable domain (outside the CDR3, taken from reference TRBV19 and TRBJ1-5): DGGITQSPKYLFRKEGQNVTLSCEQNLNHDAMYWYRQDPGQGLRLIYYSQIVNDFQKGDIAEGYSVSREKKESFPLTVTSAQKNPTAFYLCASSTGVSNQPQHFGDGTRLSIL.

The chain recombines TRBV6-1 with TRBJ2-7; 10 nucleotides match TRBD2. The CDR3 extends over 19 amino acids. The V and J ends lost 2 bases and 5 bases, in that order; junction bases with no gene match: 18. CDR1 is MNHNS, CDR2 SASEGT, per germline. CDR3 nucleotides: TGTGCCAGCAGTGAATTTTTTCGGACTAGCGGAAGGGTACGGAACGAGCAGTACTTC. It encodes CASSEFFRTSGRVRNEQYF.

V gene TRBV9 combines with J gene TRBJ1-4, with 7 bases lining up with TRBD1. Germline V gene data show CDR1 as SGDLS and CDR2 as YYNGEE. After removal of 0 bases from V and 7 bases from J, the junction contained 6 bases not matched to a gene. The CDR3 length is 15 residues. The CDR3: CASSVATGRGEKLFF. In DNA, the CDR3 is TGTGCCAGCAGCGTAGCGACAGGGCGGGGTGAAAAACTGTTTTTT. Full variable domain (remainder filled in from reference TRBV9 and TRBJ1-4): DSGVTQTPKHLITATGQRVTLRCSPRSGDLSVYWYQQSLDQGLQFLIQYYNGEERAKGNILERFSAQQFPDLHSELNLSSLELGDSALYFCASSVATGRGEKLFFGSGTQLSVL.

The gene calls are TRBV6-6 and TRBJ1-6; 10 bases map to TRBD1. Trimming at V came to 6 bases and at J to 0 bases, leaving 11 bases not matched to a gene. The CDR3 length is 19 residues. Germline values: CDR1 MNHNY, CDR2 SVGAGI (reference sequence). For the CDR3, the DNA is TGTGCCAGCAGCTTCGCGACAGGGGGCGGACGCTCCTATAATTCACCCCTCCACTTT. Residues: CASSFATGGGRSYNSPLHF.

The V and J genes are TRBV7-8 and TRBJ1-1, with 7 bases fitting TRBD1. V lost 6 bases to trimming and J lost 7 bases; unmatched junction nucleotides: 5. The germline CDR1 and CDR2 sequences are SGHVS and FQNEAQ. The CDR3 has 12 amino acids. This CDR3 reads CASSRDRDEAFF. The CDR3 DNA sequence: TGTGCCAGCAGTCGAGACAGGGATGAAGCTTTCTTT.

The chain employs TRBV3-1 (or the pseudogene TRBV3-2) and TRBJ2-7; TRBD1 is a possible D gene (5 bases). Per germline, CDR1 LGHDT and CDR2 YNNKEL (reference sequence). The V and J ends lost 4 bases and 1 base respectively, with 11 bases between them. CDR3 length equals 14 residues. The CDR3 is CASSLHRQSYEQYF. The CDR3 region has the DNA TGTGCCAGCAGCCTGCATCGACAGTCCTACGAGCAGTACTTC.

This sequence joins TRBV5-8 and TRBJ1-5, with 8 bases that match TRBD1. Germline V lookup: CDR1 SGHTS, CDR2 YDEGEE. V was pared by 0 bases and J by 7 bases, with 9 bases of the junction left unmatched. This CDR3 contains 16 residues. This CDR3 reads CASSLGSAGGGQPQHF. DNA for the CDR3: TGTGCCAGCAGCTTGGGCTCTGCAGGGGGCGGACAGCCCCAGCATTTT.